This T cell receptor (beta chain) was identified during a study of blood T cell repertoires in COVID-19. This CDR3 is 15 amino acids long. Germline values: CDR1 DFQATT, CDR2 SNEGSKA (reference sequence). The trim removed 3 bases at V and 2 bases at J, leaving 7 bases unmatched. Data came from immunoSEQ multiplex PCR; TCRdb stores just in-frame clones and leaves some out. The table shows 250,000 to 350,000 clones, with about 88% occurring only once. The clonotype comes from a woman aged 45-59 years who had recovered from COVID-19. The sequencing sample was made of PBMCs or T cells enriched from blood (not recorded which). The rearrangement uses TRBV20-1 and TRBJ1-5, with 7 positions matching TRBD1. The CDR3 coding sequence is TGCAGTGCTAGTCTACAGGGGTTAGGCAATCAGCCCCAGCATTTT. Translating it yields CSASLQGLGNQPQHF.